Each of the 15 T cell receptor beta chains below was sequenced from the same sample in a study of blood T cell repertoires in COVID-19. The data were produced by immunoSEQ multiplex PCR, yet TCRdb's version contains in-frame clones alone and is incomplete. The table has about 190,000 clones, over 80% seen once. Sequences were obtained from peripheral blood. The origin of the receptors is a woman in her thirties or forties with acute or convalescent COVID-19.

The genes are TRBV18 and TRBJ2-7; 8 nucleotides agree with TRBD1. CDR3 length: 14 residues. Germline V gene lookup returns CDR1 KGHSH and CDR2 LQKENI. V lost 5 bases, J lost 2 bases, and 5 bases stayed unmatched. This CDR3 reads CASSMTGDAYEQYF. CDR3 nucleotide sequence: TGTGCCAGCTCAATGACAGGGGATGCCTACGAGCAGTACTTC.

This chain links TRBV29-1 with TRBJ2-7; no reliable D call. Trimming took off 4 bases at V and 0 bases at J, with 10 bases between the two ends. This CDR3 region has 13 residues. Germline V gene data show CDR1 as SQVTM and CDR2 as ANQGSEA. Written as DNA, the CDR3 is TGCAGCGTTGGAGGTCAGCTCTCCTACGAGCAGTACTTC. Translation: CSVGGQLSYEQYF.

This rearrangement joins TRBV25-1 to TRBJ2-5, with D possibly being TRBD1 (5 bases). The CDR3 contains 11 residues. V shed 6 bases and J shed 3 bases, with 5 bases lying between them. Germline V gene lookup returns CDR1 MGHDK and CDR2 SYGVNS. The CDR3 sequence: CASRGEETQYF. The CDR3 DNA follows: TGTGCCAGCAGAGGGGAAGAGACCCAGTACTTC.

The chain carries TRBV19 and TRBJ2-3, with a tentative D call TRBD2 (6 bases). V gave up 5 bases and J gave up 2 bases, with 17 bases separating them. This CDR3 is 16 amino acids long. Germline CDR1 and CDR2: LNHDA and SQIVND (reference sequence). Here the CDR3 reads CASSPGVGRDTDTQYF. The CDR3 region has the DNA TGTGCCAGTAGTCCGGGGGTAGGTCGAGACACAGATACGCAGTATTTT. Drawing the rest from reference TRBV19 and TRBJ2-3, the complete variable domain is DGGITQSPKYLFRKEGQNVTLSCEQNLNHDAMYWYRQDPGQGLRLIYYSQIVNDFQKGDIAEGYSVSREKKESFPLTVTSAQKNPTAFYLCASSPGVGRDTDTQYFGPGTRLTVL.

The J gene is TRBJ2-3, the V gene TRBV4-1; D not certain. V lost 0 bases to trimming and J lost 8 bases, with 9 bases between them. The CDR3 has 13 residues. Germline lookup yields CDR1 MGHRA and CDR2 YSYEKL. CDR3 in amino acids: CASSQDRGTTQYF. CDR3 nucleotides: TGCGCCAGCAGCCAAGATCGCGGAACTACGCAGTATTTT.

This clone appeared a single time. The rearrangement joins TRBV7-9 to TRBJ2-3, with D unclear. Germline V gives CDR1 SEHNR, CDR2 FQNEAQ (reference sequence). The CDR3 consists of 11 residues. V shed 6 bases and J shed 6 bases, with 7 bases lying between them. For the CDR3, the DNA is TGTGCCAGCAGTCACGGGGATACGCAGTATTTT. It encodes CASSHGDTQYF. The whole variable domain, filled in from reference TRBV7-9 and TRBJ2-3, reads DTGVSQNPRHKITKRGQNVTFRCDPISEHNRLYWYRQTLGQGPEFLTYFQNEAQLEKSRLLSDRFSAERPKGSFSTLEIQRTEQGDSAMYLCASSHGDTQYFGPGTRLTVL.

The chain carries TRBV4-1 and TRBJ1-5, with 7 bases lining up with TRBD1. Germline CDR1 and CDR2: MGHRA and YSYEKL. The CDR3 contains 15 residues. Unmatched junction bases numbered 4, after V lost 0 bases and J lost 5 bases. The CDR3 loop is CASSQDGTAYQPQHF. CDR3 sequence (DNA): TGCGCCAGCAGCCAAGATGGGACAGCTTATCAGCCCCAGCATTTT.

V is TRBV30 and J is TRBJ1-2; TRBD1 is a possible D gene (6 bases). The V and J ends lost 8 bases and 3 bases respectively, with 22 bases between them. The CDR3 sequence is 15 residues long. Per the germline V gene, CDR1 is GTSNPN and CDR2 is SVGIG (reference sequence). For the CDR3, the DNA is TGTGCCATTCAGGGGAGGGGGAGTGGGGACTATGGCTACACCTTC. Its protein is CAIQGRGSGDYGYTF.

The chain uses TRBV18 and TRBJ2-7; TRBD1 matches 11 bases. The CDR3 length is 14 residues. Trimming at V came to 6 bases and at J to 5 bases, leaving 6 bases not matched to a gene. In germline, CDR1 is KGHSH, CDR2 LQKENI. CDR3 residues: CASSADRGRDEQYF. DNA of the CDR3: TGTGCCAGCTCCGCGGACAGGGGGCGCGACGAGCAGTACTTC.

The V and J genes are TRBV29-1 and TRBJ2-5; a possible D gene is TRBD2 (5 bases). This CDR3 spans 12 amino acids. Germline V lookup: CDR1 SQVTM, CDR2 ANQGSEA. Deletions cut 6 bases from V and 4 bases from J, with 12 bases between. CDR3 bases: TGCAGCGTGGAATTGGGGAGAGAGACCCAGTACTTC. The encoded protein is CSVELGRETQYF.

This chain uses TRBV6-5 with TRBJ1-2; 9 nucleotides match TRBD1. V was pared by 6 bases and J by 8 bases, with 7 bases of the junction left unmatched. The CDR3 is 13 amino acids. The germline gives CDR1 MNHEY, CDR2 SVGAGI. The CDR3 loop reads CASRQQGAQGYTF. The CDR3 coding sequence is TGTGCCAGCAGACAACAGGGGGCGCAAGGCTACACCTTC.

The chain employs TRBV3-1 (or the pseudogene TRBV3-2) and TRBJ2-1; 7 nucleotides match TRBD2. CDR1 and CDR2 from the germline V gene are LGHDT and YNNKEL (reference sequence). The CDR3 covers 14 residues. J was trimmed by 11 bases and V by 1 base; bases with no gene match: 8. CDR3 bases: TGTGCCAGCAGCCAAGGGGAGGGCAGGCCCCAGCAGTTCTTC. It yields the protein CASSQGEGRPQQFF.

V usage is TRBV6-5 and J usage is TRBJ1-5; 7 bases match TRBD1. V lost 5 bases, J lost 1 base, and 5 bases stayed unmatched. CDR3 size: 15 residues. The germline CDR1 and CDR2 sequences are MNHEY and SVGAGI. CDR3 DNA sequence: TGTGCCAGCAGTCAGGCGGGACAGAGCAATCAGCCCCAGCATTTT. This translates into CASSQAGQSNQPQHF.

The V gene is TRBV6-1, the J gene TRBJ2-7; the match to TRBD2 covers 11 bases. CDR1 is MNHNS and CDR2 is SASEGT in the germline V gene. V lost 7 bases, J lost 5 bases, and 7 bases stayed unmatched. This CDR3 has 14 amino acids. CDR3 in amino acids: CASNPLAGADEQYF. The CDR3 DNA follows: TGTGCCAGCAACCCACTAGCGGGAGCGGACGAGCAGTACTTC.

The genes are TRBV7-2 and TRBJ1-5; D remains ambiguous. This CDR3 region has 14 residues. Germline lookup yields CDR1 SGHTA and CDR2 FQGNSA. The V end lost 3 bases, the J end lost 4 bases, and 10 bases lay between the germline ends. The CDR3 loop is CASSFIGVNQPQHF. CDR3 DNA sequence: TGTGCCAGCAGCTTCATAGGAGTTAATCAGCCCCAGCATTTT.